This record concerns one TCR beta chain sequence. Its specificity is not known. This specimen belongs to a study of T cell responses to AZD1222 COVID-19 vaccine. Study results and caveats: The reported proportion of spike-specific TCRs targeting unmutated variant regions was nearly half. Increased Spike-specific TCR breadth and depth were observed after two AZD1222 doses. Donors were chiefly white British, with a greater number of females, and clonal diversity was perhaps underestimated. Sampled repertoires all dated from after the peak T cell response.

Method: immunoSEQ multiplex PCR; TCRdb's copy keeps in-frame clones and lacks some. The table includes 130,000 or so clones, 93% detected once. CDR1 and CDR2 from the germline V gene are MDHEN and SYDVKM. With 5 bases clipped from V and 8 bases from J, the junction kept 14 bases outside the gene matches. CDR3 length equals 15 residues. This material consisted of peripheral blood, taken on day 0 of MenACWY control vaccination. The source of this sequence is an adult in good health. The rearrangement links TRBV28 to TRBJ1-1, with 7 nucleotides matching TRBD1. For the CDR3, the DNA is TGTGCCAGCAGTCCGATCTACAGGGGATTGGCGGAAGCTTTCTTT. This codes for CASSPIYRGLAEAFF.